These T cell receptor beta chains were read from a single sample in a study of blood T cell repertoires in COVID-19. This table comes from immunoSEQ multiplex PCR, and its TCRdb copy is limited to in-frame clones, with some not included. This repertoire shows about 230,000 clones, roughly 85% found once; its top ten account for roughly 5.3%. The sample taken for sequencing was peripheral blood. Receptors were obtained from a middle-aged man with COVID-19, enrolled during active disease. CDR3s include the opening cysteine and the closing phenylalanine or tryptophan. D genes are given only for firm matches. Only part of the rows carry a size: once, few, many, or a class if the clone is expanded.

size	J	D	V	DNA	CDR3
NA	TRBJ2-2	TRBD1	TRBV9	TGTGCCAGCAGCGGGCAGGGGGCTTATAGCGGGGAGCTGTTTTTT	CASSGQGAYSGELFF
NA	TRBJ2-1	TRBD2	TRBV5-4	TGTGCCAGCAGCTTTTCCGGGGGGGCCATCAATGAGCAGTTCTTC	CASSFSGGAINEQFF
once	TRBJ2-7	TRBD1	TRBV6-2/TRBV6-3	TGTGCCAGCAGTTACTCGGACAGGGGTCCTTCCTACGAGCAGTACTTC	CASSYSDRGPSYEQYF
NA	TRBJ2-2	TRBD2	TRBV9	TGTGCCAGCAGTGGGTATGGCGGGGGGACGGGGGAGCTGTTTTTT	CASSGYGGGTGELFF
once	TRBJ2-5	NA	TRBV5-1	TGCGCCAGCAGCTTGCTTTTAGCGGCAGTCCAAGAGACCCAGTACTTC	CASSLLLAAVQETQYF
NA	TRBJ2-1	TRBD1	TRBV15	TGTGCCACCAGCAGGGACAGGGGATACAATGAGCAGTTCTTC	CATSRDRGYNEQFF
few	TRBJ1-1	NA	TRBV7-9	TGTGCCAGCAGCTCTGGGCTTTACGGGGACACTGAAGCTTTCTTT	CASSSGLYGDTEAFF
few	TRBJ1-6	TRBD1	TRBV10-3	TGTGCCATCAGTGAACGGGCACAGGGGAGCTCCTATAATTCACCCCTCCACTTT	CAISERAQGSSYNSPLHF
NA	TRBJ2-3	NA	TRBV5-4	TGTGCCAGCAGCTTGGGTCAGGCCTGGACAGATACGCAGTATTTT	CASSLGQAWTDTQYF
NA	TRBJ2-5	TRBD1	TRBV5-4	TGTGCCAGCAGCTTGGAAGGGGGCACGGAGACCCAGTACTTC	CASSLEGGTETQYF
NA	TRBJ1-1	TRBD1	TRBV5-6	TGTGCCAGCAGCAGGACAGGCCGGGACACTGAAGCTTTCTTT	CASSRTGRDTEAFF
NA	TRBJ1-2	NA	TRBV7-9	TGTGCCAGCAGCTTAGAAGAGTTCGATGGCTACACCTTC	CASSLEEFDGYTF
NA	TRBJ1-1	TRBD1	TRBV10-3	TGTGCCATAAGACAGGGAGCCTTGAACACTGAAGCTTTCTTT	CAIRQGALNTEAFF
NA	TRBJ2-2	TRBD2	TRBV18	TGTGCCAGCTCCCACCGCGGGGGCGGGGAGCTGTTTTTT	CASSHRGGGELFF
NA	TRBJ1-1	NA	TRBV5-4	TGTGCCAGCAGTCGGGGGTCCGAAGCTTTCTTT	CASSRGSEAFF
NA	TRBJ2-3	NA	TRBV4-1	TGCGCCAGCAGCCAAGAAGTCCAGGCAGATACGCAGTATTTT	CASSQEVQADTQYF
NA	TRBJ1-4	NA	TRBV11-2	TGTGCCAGCAGCTTAGATACGAGGGATTCTAATGAAAAACTGTTTTTT	CASSLDTRDSNEKLFF
few	TRBJ1-1	NA	TRBV12-3/TRBV12-4	TGTGCCAGCAGTCCCCCCAAGAACACTGAAGCTTTCTTT	CASSPPKNTEAFF
NA	TRBJ2-7	NA	TRBV7-2	TGTGCCAGCAGCTTAGGCGGCCTCTTCTCCTACGAGCAGTACTTC	CASSLGGLFSYEQYF
once	TRBJ1-4	TRBD1	TRBV5-1	TGCGCCAGCAGAACGACAGGGGAAAATGAAAAACTGTTTTTT	CASRTTGENEKLFF
once	TRBJ1-1	TRBD1	TRBV3-1/TRBV3-2	TGTGCCAGCAGCCAGGCCGGGACAGAGAACACTGAAGCTTTCTTT	CASSQAGTENTEAFF
once	TRBJ1-1	TRBD1	TRBV27	TGTGCCACCCTTAGGACAGGGAACACTGAAGCTTTCTTT	CATLRTGNTEAFF
NA	TRBJ1-5	NA	TRBV9	TGTGCCAGCAGCGTAGATCGGAGGCAGCCGGCCCAGCATTTT	CASSVDRRQPAQHF
NA	TRBJ1-2	NA	TRBV7-2	TGTGCCAGCAGCCGGTCCCCAGCGGGCTACACCTTC	CASSRSPAGYTF
few	TRBJ2-4	TRBD1	TRBV6-5	TGTGCCAGCATCCATAGGGGGACAGTGTACTTC	CASIHRGTVYF
NA	TRBJ2-2	NA	TRBV5-1	TGCGCCAGCAGCTCCTCCACCGGGGAGCTGTTTTTT	CASSSSTGELFF
NA	TRBJ1-1	NA	TRBV11-3	TGTGCCGACCGGGAGCCTAAGGGAGCTTTCTTT	CADREPKGAFF
NA	TRBJ1-6	NA	TRBV6-5	TGTGCCAGCAGGGAGCCCAATTCACCCCTCCACTTT	CASREPNSPLHF
few	TRBJ2-3	NA	TRBV5-4	TGTGCCAGCAGCCTCACAGGGTCTGGCACAGATACGCAGTATTTT	CASSLTGSGTDTQYF
NA	TRBJ1-2	TRBD1	TRBV6-5	TGTGCCAGCAGTTACCTGACAGGGGACTATGGCTACACCTTC	CASSYLTGDYGYTF
once	TRBJ2-1	TRBD1	TRBV3-1/TRBV3-2	TGTGCCAGCAGCCCAATACCGGGACAGGGTACAAATGAGCAGTTCTTC	CASSPIPGQGTNEQFF